The 8 T cell receptor beta chains reported below all come from one sample, sequenced in a study of regulatory T cells in long-lasting Graves disease. Time point of the sample: newly diagnosed GD, antithyroid drugs for less than 3 months. PBMCs were the source of the RNA used for TCR sequencing. To make TCR beta libraries, researchers used iRepertoire HTBI primers and Arm-PCR of CDR3 regions. TCRdb re-derived calls from the multiplex PCR reads in MiXCR, one entry per CDR3 protein. The sample yields more than 400,000 distinct CDR3 sequences, about 17% seen once. The data were also submitted as part of a second study, on T cells in Graves' hyperthyroidism and ophthalmopathy.

Sequences were derived from peripheral blood mononuclear cells (PBMCs), sampled at new diagnosis, from a patient treated with antithyroid drugs. The receptors were sampled from a woman aged 25 to 39 with Graves disease.

This clonotype was counted at least ten times. This chain connects TRBV7-2 to TRBJ1-2; tentative D call: TRBD1 (5 bases). The V gene lost 1 base and the J gene lost 2 bases, with 14 bases spanning the gap. The germline gives CDR1 SGHTA, CDR2 FQGNSA. The CDR3 consists of 16 residues. The CDR3, as DNA: TGTGCCAGCAGCTTAGGACGACGGGACGTCAACTATGGCTACACCTTC. Translating it yields CASSLGRRDVNYGYTF.

This clonotype was detected many times. J is TRBJ1-5 and V is TRBV11-2, with D possibly matching TRBD1 (6 bases). The CDR3 is 15 residues long. V was clipped by 0 bases and J by 5 bases, with 11 bases between them. Germline lookup yields CDR1 SGHAT and CDR2 FQNNGV. The CDR3 coding sequence is TGTGCCAGCAGCTTAGATGCAGGGGACTATCAGCCCCAGCATTTT. This translates into CASSLDAGDYQPQHF. Supplemented by reference TRBV11-2 and TRBJ1-5, the full variable domain reads EAGVAQSPRYKIIEKRQSVAFWCNPISGHATLYWYQQILGQGPKLLIQFQNNGVVDDSQLPKDRFSAERLKGVDSTLKIQPAKLEDSAVYLCASSLDAGDYQPQHFGDGTRLSIL.

This clonotype came up many times. The chain carries TRBV20-1 and TRBJ2-2; 11 bases match TRBD2. The CDR3 is made up of 15 amino acids. The junction had 9 bases not matched to a gene; V was cut back by 5 bases and J by 7 bases. In germline, CDR1 is DFQATT, CDR2 SNEGSKA (reference sequence). CDR3 sequence reads: CSAYSSGRLNGELFF. The CDR3 nucleotides are TGCAGTGCTTATTCTAGCGGGAGGTTGAACGGGGAGCTGTTTTTT.

This clonotype was picked up many times. DNA for the CDR3: TGTGCCAGCAGCTTAGCGGAGGGGACTAGAGGGTACAATGAGCAGTTCTTC. Translated: CASSLAEGTRGYNEQFF. The chain has TRBV7-9 and TRBJ2-1, with 8 bases that match TRBD2. The CDR3 consists of 17 residues. V lost 0 bases and J lost 4; bases outside the gene matches: 8. The V gene's germline CDR1 is SEHNR and CDR2 FQNEAQ (reference sequence).

About this clonotype: With only one base between it and a far larger clone, this is likely a read error. Since the CDR3 does not end with the conserved phenylalanine or tryptophan, this likely comes from a read error. This chain uses TRBV2 with TRBJ1-2; no definite D call. V lost 6 bases and J 6 bases, leaving 14 bases between the germline ends. The CDR3 has 13 residues. CDR1 and CDR2 (germline): SNHLY, FYNNEI. CDR3 nucleotide sequence: TGTGCCAGCAGCCAAGTTCGGTTCAATGGCTACACCCTC. It codes for CASSQVRFNGYTL.

At least ten counts were recorded for this clonotype. The rearrangement links TRBV6-5 to TRBJ1-5, with D perhaps TRBD1 (5 bases). Between the trimmed V and J ends, which lost 3 bases and 4 bases, there was a span of 13 bases. The CDR3 is made up of 15 amino acids. The V gene's germline CDR1 is MNHEY and CDR2 SVGAGI. The CDR3: CASSYRAEGNQPQHF. For the CDR3, the DNA is TGTGCCAGCAGTTATAGGGCCGAGGGGAATCAGCCCCAGCATTTT.

Many counts were recorded for this clonotype. The chain carries TRBV15 and TRBJ2-7; 10 nucleotides line up with TRBD1. Trimming removed 1 base from V and 3 bases from J; junction bases left unmatched: 0. The CDR3 loop spans 14 amino acids. CDR1 is LNHNV, CDR2 YYDKDF, per germline (reference sequence). The CDR3 bases are TGTGCCACCAGCAGAGGGACAGGGGGCTACGAGCAGTACTTC. This codes for CATSRGTGGYEQYF.

This clonotype was detected many times. The V and J genes are TRBV7-9 and TRBJ2-5; 8 positions agree with TRBD2. Germline-derived CDR1 and CDR2 are SEHNR and FQNEAQ (reference sequence). V lost 5 bases and J lost 2; bases outside the gene matches: 10. The CDR3 has 16 amino acids. The CDR3 DNA follows: TGTGCCAGCAGCCGTTGGCTAGCGGGTTATCAAGAGACCCAGTACTTC. Protein product: CASSRWLAGYQETQYF.